This T cell receptor (beta chain) appears in the sequencing data of a study of T cells in Graves' hyperthyroidism and ophthalmopathy (dated by TCRdb to the late 2010s). With regard to the full study: To identify TCR V-J signatures that set the groups apart, the researchers used a discovery cohort of about a hundred patients, made up of approximately 43 with Graves' ophthalmopathy and some 55 with stable Graves' hyperthyroidism. According to the paper, TCR Vbeta CDR3 sequencing was carried out on roughly 130 peripheral blood samples, which came from 40 to 45 ophthalmopathy, about 75 hyperthyroidism and about 17 progressor patients. In several Graves' hyperthyroidism patients, the study also compared T-cell repertoires from thyroid tissue with T-cell repertoires from blood. The roughly 91 discovery patients were randomly divided into training and test sets at a 7:3 ratio. After blood sampling, hyperthyroidism patients were treated with methimazole at a starting dose of 30 mg daily, and ophthalmopathy patients were treated with high-dose intravenous methylprednisolone. An independent validation cohort of about 20 hyperthyroidism patients and roughly 16 patients who later progressed to ophthalmopathy tested prospective prediction of ophthalmopathy. On the study overall, not on this receptor specifically: Most expanded thyroid clonotypes (frequency above 0.001) were also found in blood, which suggests that blood repertoires may mirror thyroid immune responses. A model built on a 13 V-J signature distinguished ophthalmopathy from stable hyperthyroidism, reaching 85% to 90% sensitivity and about 81% specificity in cross-validation and 80%/75% in testing. In validation, the model predicted progression to ophthalmopathy a median of roughly 6.2 months before onset, with around 70% sensitivity and about 75% specificity. No statistical method was used to set the sample size in advance, and investigators knew the group allocation.

Any patient with an uncontrolled infection, another autoimmune disease, pregnancy or lactation was excluded. Clinical symptoms, serum thyroxine and TRAb, thyroid ultrasound, and orbital computed tomography formed the basis for the diagnoses. Trizol reagent was used to extract total RNA, and RNA quality was then checked on an Agilent 2100 Bioanalyzer. TCR beta CDR3 regions were amplified from RNA transcripts. For the first round of RT-PCR on the TCR CDR3, the HTBI primer set was used together with the Qiagen OneStep RT-PCR kit. A second multiplex PCR round built the libraries, followed by size selection and purification. Sequencing of the libraries was done on an Illumina HiSeq2000 using paired-end 100 bp reads. The original methods were these. SOAPnuke was used to process the raw data, removing reads that contained adapters or uncalled bases, had a mean Phred below 15, or lacked an exact match to the constant primer or identifier. COPE v1.2.5 was used to merge high-quality paired reads, and clonotypes were defined as unique nucleotide sequences. MiTCR v1.1 was used to align clonotypes to the IMGT TRBV, TRBD and TRBJ reference segments. The analysis included only V-J combinations with a frequency above 0.0001, which together covered more than 99% of the repertoires. A TCS score was defined as the ratio between F50 (clonal expansion) and ExV (chaos), using BLOSUM62-based TCRdist between CDR3 peptides within each V-J. Welch's t-statistics and random forest reduced roughly 540 V-J features to 13, which were used in a naive Bayes classifier (R e1071). The similarity between thyroid and blood repertoires was quantified using the Morisita-Horn index. Clones were called with MiXCR by TCRdb after fastp trimmed the public reads at Q25, and only in-frame beta chains were retained. Each entry is one CDR3 protein sequence, shown with its most common DNA and genes. TCRdb's processing, not the authors' own work, is the source of the V and J calls. This sample is represented by 550,000 to 700,000 distinct CDR3 sequences; 40% to 55% of them were singletons. The ten top clones hold around 17% of the sample.

Concerning this clonotype itself: Its antigen specificity is not known. Per-base qualities were not stored, and no clone one base away is much larger.

The CDR3 holds 16 amino acids from the cysteine to the phenylalanine. Only the CDR3 DNA stays, 48 bases, in frame from base 1. V sheds 2 bases and J sheds 8 bases, leaving 20 bases between their ends. CDR1 and CDR2, looked up from the germline V gene, are SGHDT and YYEEEE. The rearranged segments are TRBV5-6 and TRBJ1-5; the D region possibly corresponds to TRBD1 (6 bases align). Sequencing used peripheral blood or thyroid tissue (not recorded which). This receptor was obtained from an adult woman with Graves' disease, either hyperthyroidism or ophthalmopathy (not recorded which). The CDR3 reads CASSFRGQTGFKPQHF. The DNA is TGTGCCAGCAGCTTTCGGGGCCAGACAGGTTTTAAGCCCCAGCATTTT.